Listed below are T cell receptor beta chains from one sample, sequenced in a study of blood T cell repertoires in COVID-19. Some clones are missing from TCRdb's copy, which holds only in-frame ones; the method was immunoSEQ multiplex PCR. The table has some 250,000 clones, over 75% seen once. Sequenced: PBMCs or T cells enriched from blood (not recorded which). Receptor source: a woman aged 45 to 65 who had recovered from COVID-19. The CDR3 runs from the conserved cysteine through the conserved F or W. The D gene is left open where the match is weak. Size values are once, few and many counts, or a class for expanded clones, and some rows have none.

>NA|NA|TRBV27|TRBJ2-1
CASSPWQGGRREQFF
TGTGCCAGCAGTCCCTGGCAGGGGGGAAGGCGTGAGCAGTTCTTC
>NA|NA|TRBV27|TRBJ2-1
CASSLALGDEQFF
TGTGCCAGCAGTTTAGCCCTGGGCGATGAGCAGTTCTTC
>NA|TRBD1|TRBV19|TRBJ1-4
CASRRGQGNTNEKLFF
TGTGCCAGTAGGCGCGGACAGGGCAACACTAATGAAAAACTGTTTTTT
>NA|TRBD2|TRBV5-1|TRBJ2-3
CASSWGGSGDTTDTQYF
TGCGCCAGCAGCTGGGGGGGTAGCGGAGATACCACAGATACGCAGTATTTT
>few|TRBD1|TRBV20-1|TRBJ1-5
CSASKGANQPQHF
TGCAGTGCTAGTAAGGGGGCAAATCAGCCCCAGCATTTT
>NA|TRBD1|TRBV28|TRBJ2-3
CASKGQGIDTQYF
TGTGCCAGCAAGGGACAGGGGATAGATACGCAGTATTTT
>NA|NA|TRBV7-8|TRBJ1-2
CASSKDREGYTF
TGTGCCAGCAGCAAAGACAGAGAAGGCTACACCTTC
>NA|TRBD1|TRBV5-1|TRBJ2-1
CASKDRPNNEQFF
TGCGCCAGCAAGGACAGGCCAAACAATGAGCAGTTCTTC
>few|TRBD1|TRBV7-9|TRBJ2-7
CASSLGTGGEQYF
TGTGCCAGCAGCTTGGGGACAGGGGGCGAGCAGTACTTC
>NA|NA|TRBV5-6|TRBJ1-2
CASSPPGGGRGYGYTF
TGTGCCAGCAGCCCTCCCGGGGGAGGGAGGGGCTATGGCTACACCTTC
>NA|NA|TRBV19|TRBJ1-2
CASSPLGQLNYGYTF
TGTGCCAGTAGTCCCCTCGGACAGCTTAACTATGGCTACACCTTC
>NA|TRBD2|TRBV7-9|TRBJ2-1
CASSPSGGGFDEQFF
TGTGCCAGCAGCCCCTCGGGAGGCGGGTTCGATGAGCAGTTCTTC
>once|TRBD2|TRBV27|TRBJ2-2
CASSLNPGGIGELFF
TGTGCCAGCAGTTTAAACCCGGGGGGGATCGGGGAGCTGTTTTTT
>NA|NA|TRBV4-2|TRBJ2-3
CASSQDLGITQYF
TGTGCCAGCAGCCAAGATCTCGGGATTACGCAGTATTTT
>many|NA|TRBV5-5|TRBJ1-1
CASSRQGTPEAFF
TGTGCCAGCAGCCGTCAGGGGACCCCTGAAGCTTTCTTT
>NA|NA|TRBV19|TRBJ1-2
CASRGSVLYGYTF
TGTGCCAGCCGAGGGTCGGTCTTATATGGCTACACCTTC
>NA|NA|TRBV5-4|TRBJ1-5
CASSFSRDSDHQPQHF
TGTGCCAGCAGCTTTAGTCGAGACAGTGACCATCAGCCCCAGCATTTT
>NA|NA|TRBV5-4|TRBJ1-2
CASSLDRSGYTF
TGTGCCAGCAGCTTGGATAGATCTGGCTACACCTTC
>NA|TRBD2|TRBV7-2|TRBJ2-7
CASSFLAGLYEQYF
TGTGCCAGCAGCTTTCTAGCGGGGCTCTACGAGCAGTACTTC
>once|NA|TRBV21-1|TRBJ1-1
CASSPGQEDTEAFF
TGTGCCAGCAGCCCGGGACAGGAGGACACTGAAGCTTTCTTT
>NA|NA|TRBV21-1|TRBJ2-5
CASSKALGGVKETQYF
TGTGCCAGCAGCAAAGCATTGGGCGGGGTCAAAGAGACCCAGTACTTC
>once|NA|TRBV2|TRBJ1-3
CASLREGNTIYF
TGTGCCAGCCTCAGGGAAGGAAACACCATATATTTT